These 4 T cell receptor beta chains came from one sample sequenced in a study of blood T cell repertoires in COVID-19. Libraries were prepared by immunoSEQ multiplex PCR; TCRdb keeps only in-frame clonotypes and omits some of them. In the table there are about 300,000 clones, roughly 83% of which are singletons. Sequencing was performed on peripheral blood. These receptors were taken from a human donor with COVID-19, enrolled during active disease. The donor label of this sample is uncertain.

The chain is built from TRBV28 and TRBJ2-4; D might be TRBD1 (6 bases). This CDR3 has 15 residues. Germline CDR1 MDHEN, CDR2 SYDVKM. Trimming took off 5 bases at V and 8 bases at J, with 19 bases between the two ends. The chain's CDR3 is CASSLTGNNVDIQYF. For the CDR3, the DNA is TGTGCCAGCAGTCTCACAGGGAACAATGTGGACATTCAGTACTTC.

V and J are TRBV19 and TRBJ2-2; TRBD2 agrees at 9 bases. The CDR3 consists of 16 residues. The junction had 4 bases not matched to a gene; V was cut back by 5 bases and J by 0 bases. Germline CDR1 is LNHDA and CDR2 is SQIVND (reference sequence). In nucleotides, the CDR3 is TGTGCCAGTAGTTCTTGGACTAGCGCGAACACCGGGGAGCTGTTTTTT. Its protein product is CASSSWTSANTGELFF.

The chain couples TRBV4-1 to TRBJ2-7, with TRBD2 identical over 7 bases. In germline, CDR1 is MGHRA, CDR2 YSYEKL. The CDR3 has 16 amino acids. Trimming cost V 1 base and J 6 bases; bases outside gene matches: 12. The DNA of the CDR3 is TGCGCCAGCAGCCAAGGATACGGACTAGTACGGGCCGAGCAGTACTTC. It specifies CASSQGYGLVRAEQYF.

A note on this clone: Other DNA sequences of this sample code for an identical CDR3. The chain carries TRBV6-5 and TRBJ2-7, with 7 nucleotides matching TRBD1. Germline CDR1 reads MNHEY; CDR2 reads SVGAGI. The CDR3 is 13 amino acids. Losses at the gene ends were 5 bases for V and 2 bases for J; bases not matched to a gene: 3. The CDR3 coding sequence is TGTGCCAGCAGTCGGGACAGAGCCTACGAGCAGTACTTC. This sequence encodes CASSRDRAYEQYF.